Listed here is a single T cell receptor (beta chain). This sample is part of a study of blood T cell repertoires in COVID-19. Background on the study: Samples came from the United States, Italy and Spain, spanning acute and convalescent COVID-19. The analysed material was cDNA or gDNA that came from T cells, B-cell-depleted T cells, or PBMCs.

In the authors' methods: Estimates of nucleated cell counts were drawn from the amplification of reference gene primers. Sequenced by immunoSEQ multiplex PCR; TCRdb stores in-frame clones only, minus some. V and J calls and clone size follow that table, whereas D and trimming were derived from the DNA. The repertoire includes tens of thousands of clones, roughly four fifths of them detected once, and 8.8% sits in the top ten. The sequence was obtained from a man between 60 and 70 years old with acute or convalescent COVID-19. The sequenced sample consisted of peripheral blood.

The CDR3 here is CASSAGQGHQPQHF. The DNA for the CDR3 is TGTGCCAGCAGTGCAGGGCAGGGCCATCAGCCCCAGCATTTT. This chain uses TRBV2 with TRBJ1-5; D possibly corresponds to TRBD1 (5 bases). V was clipped by 4 bases and J by 5 bases, with 12 bases between them. In germline, CDR1 is SNHLY, CDR2 FYNNEI. The CDR3 is made up of 14 amino acids. Variable domain in full (rest from reference TRBV2 and TRBJ1-5): EPEVTQTPSHQVTQMGQEVILRCVPISNHLYFYWYRQILGQKVEFLVSFYNNEISEKSEIFDDQFSVERPDGSNFTLKIRSTKLEDSAMYFCASSAGQGHQPQHFGDGTRLSIL.